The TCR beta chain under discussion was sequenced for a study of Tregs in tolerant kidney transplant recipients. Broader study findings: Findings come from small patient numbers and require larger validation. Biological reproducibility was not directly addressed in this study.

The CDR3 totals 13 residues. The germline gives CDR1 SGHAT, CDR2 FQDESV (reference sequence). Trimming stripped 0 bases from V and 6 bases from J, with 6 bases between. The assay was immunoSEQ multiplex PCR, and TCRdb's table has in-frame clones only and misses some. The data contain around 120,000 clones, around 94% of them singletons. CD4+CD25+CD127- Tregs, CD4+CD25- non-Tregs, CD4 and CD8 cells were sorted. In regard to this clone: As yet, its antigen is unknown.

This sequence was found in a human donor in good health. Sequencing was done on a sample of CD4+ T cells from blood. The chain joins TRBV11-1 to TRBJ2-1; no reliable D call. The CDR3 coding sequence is TGTGCCAGCAGCTTAGCTCTCGGCAATGAGCAGTTCTTC. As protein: CASSLALGNEQFF. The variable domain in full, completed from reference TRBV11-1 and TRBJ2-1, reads EAEVAQSPRYKITEKSQAVAFWCDPISGHATLYWYRQILGQGPELLVQFQDESVVDDSQLPKDRFSAERLKGVDSTLKIQPAELGDSAMYLCASSLALGNEQFFGPGTRLTVL.